The clone carrying this T cell receptor (beta chain) was detected only once. As yet, its antigen is unknown. V lost 5 bases to trimming and J lost 10 bases, with 11 bases between them. The CDR3 is made up of 11 amino acids. Germline CDR1 and CDR2: SGHAT and FQNNGV. These data belong to a study of Ad26.COV2.S vaccination and SARS-CoV-2 variants. The study's findings and limits: While placebo recipients had lower spike-specific TCR breadth, vaccine recipients had more. Measurements of TCR breadth and depth may have given underestimates of the total T cell responses. Participants given vaccine showed non-spike TCR breadth similar to that of placebo recipients.

Some clones are missing from TCRdb's copy, which holds only in-frame ones; the method was immunoSEQ multiplex PCR. The sample has 350,000 to 450,000 clones; about 91% are singletons. The chain couples TRBV11-2 to TRBJ1-1; D not resolved. The origin of this receptor is a human donor who had recovered from COVID-19. This material consisted of peripheral blood, taken after recovery from COVID-19. CDR3 amino acids: CASSPKVGAFF. The CDR3 region has the DNA TGTGCCAGCAGCCCCAAAGTTGGAGCTTTCTTT.